This TCR beta chain came from a study of blood T cells in healthy people across ages. Using a J-beta primer mix together with a sample-barcoded 5' primer, a second PCR was run for about 6 to 12 cycles. TCRdb reprocessed the 5' RACE reads with MiXCR, giving one entry per CDR3 protein. The data contain about 1,500,000 distinct CDR3 sequences, approximately 38% of them singletons. Points from the study as a whole: Both naive CD4+ cell counts and diversity were greater in long-lived donors than in aged donors.

There are a few counts of this clonotype. The antigen is undetermined. After removal of 6 bases from V and 9 bases from J, the junction contained 10 bases not matched to a gene. The CDR3 totals 14 residues. CDR1 and CDR2 from the germline V gene are SNHLY and FYNNEI. The origin of this receptor is a woman aged 18-29 years in good health. This chain connects TRBV2 to TRBJ2-1, with TRBD1 matching 8 bases. Specimen: blood. For the CDR3, the DNA is TGTGCCAGCAGCGAGGACAGGGATAATCTTGAGCAGTTCTTC. Protein: CASSEDRDNLEQFF.